The 17 T cell receptor beta chains listed next were all sequenced from one sample in a study of neurological immune-mediated disorders. TCRdb independently ran MiXCR on the 5' RACE reads; one entry per CDR3 protein. The data contain about 59,000 distinct CDR3 sequences, 24% of them singletons. Time point denoted: technical triplicate 2. Sequencing used PBMCs. These receptors were taken from a man aged 60 to 75 with HTLV-1-associated myelopathy (HAM/TSP).

The rearrangement links TRBV5-5 to TRBJ1-1; tentative D call: TRBD1 (6 bases). Germline CDR1 and CDR2: SGHKS and YYEKEE (reference sequence). The CDR3 spans 15 residues. Trimming removed 4 bases at V and 0 bases at J, with 13 bases between. The CDR3 protein is CASSPTGQLNTEAFF. CDR3 DNA: TGTGCCAGCAGCCCTACCGGACAGCTGAACACTGAAGCTTTCTTT.

This clonotype was picked up many times. The chain employs TRBV29-1 and TRBJ1-1, with D possibly being TRBD1 (5 bases). This CDR3 spans 17 amino acids. Germline assignment: CDR1 SQVTM and CDR2 ANQGSEA. V was shortened by 0 bases and J by 3 bases, with 20 bases between the two germline ends. The CDR3 nucleotides are TGCAGCGTTGAAGAGGAGCGAGTCGGGGCGTTTGACACTGAAGCTTTCTTT. Translating gives CSVEEERVGAFDTEAFF. The full variable domain, in which reference TRBV29-1 and TRBJ1-1 provide the parts outside the CDR3, is SAVISQKPSRDICQRGTSLTIQCQVDSQVTMMFWYRQQPGQSLTLIATANQGSEATYESGFVIDKFPISRPNLTFSTLTVSNMSPEDSSIYLCSVEEERVGAFDTEAFFGQGTRLTVV.

The chain couples TRBV6-5 to TRBJ2-6, with 13 nucleotides matching TRBD2. This CDR3 contains 17 residues. The germline V gene encodes CDR1 MNHEY and CDR2 SVGAGI. V lost 6 bases, J lost 2 bases, and 4 bases stayed unmatched. The CDR3 sequence is CASRLAGGTTGANVLTF. CDR3 bases: TGTGCCAGCAGACTAGCGGGAGGGACTACTGGGGCCAACGTCCTGACTTTC.

For this clonotype: Being one base from a much bigger clone, this may be a read error. The CDR3 nucleotides are TGTGCCAGCAGAATGGGAACTGGCTACGAGCAGTACTTC. Amino acid sequence: CASRMGTGYEQYF. The chain carries TRBV25-1 and TRBJ2-7; D gene uncertain. The CDR3 consists of 13 residues. Germline CDR1 MGHDK, CDR2 SYGVNS. V lost 6 bases and J 3 bases, leaving 12 bases between the germline ends.

This sequence joins TRBV5-1 and TRBJ2-3; TRBD1 might be the D (5 bases). Trimming left V 1 base short and J 4 bases short, with 10 bases between. This CDR3 is built from 14 residues. Germline-derived CDR1 and CDR2 are SGHRS and YFSETQ. CDR3 in DNA: TGCGCCAGCAGCTTGATACAGGTGCCAGATACGCAGTATTTT. The encoded protein is CASSLIQVPDTQYF.

This clonotype was found many times. The chain uses TRBV6-6 and TRBJ2-7; TRBD1 or TRBD2 may be the D gene (6 bases each). CDR3 length equals 15 residues. The ends were cut back, 0 bases at V and 3 bases at J, with 12 bases in the middle. Germline CDR1 and CDR2: MNHNY and SVGAGI (reference sequence). CDR3 nucleotides: TGTGCCAGCAGTTACTCCGGGGGCGCAGACTACGAGCAGTACTTC. Translated: CASSYSGGADYEQYF.

This clonotype was seen repeatedly, ten times or more. The chain combines TRBV3-1 with TRBJ1-2, with unresolved D. The CDR3 totals 13 residues. The V and J ends lost 2 bases and 8 bases respectively, with 12 bases between them. CDR1 is LGHDT, CDR2 YNNKEL, per germline (reference sequence). DNA for the CDR3: TGTGCCAGCAGCCAAACGGGAGTAGGGGGCTACACCTTC. It yields the protein CASSQTGVGGYTF.

As to this clonotype: A single base separates this from a much larger clone, so it may be a read error. The chain combines TRBV20-1 with TRBJ2-3; possibly TRBD2 for D (6 bases). The CDR3 has 13 residues. Germline-derived CDR1 and CDR2 are DFQATT and SNEGSKA (reference sequence). The CDR3 sequence: CGARRAGLDTQYF. In DNA form, the CDR3 reads TGCGGTGCCCGGAGGGCAGGACTCGATACGCAGTATTTT.

This clonotype occurred many times. V usage is TRBV5-1 and J usage is TRBJ2-1, with D hard to call. CDR3 size: 15 residues. V gave up 0 bases and J gave up 0 bases, with 7 bases separating them. In germline, CDR1 is SGHRS, CDR2 YFSETQ. The CDR3 DNA is TGCGCCAGCAGCTTGGATCCCAGCTCCTACAATGAGCAGTTCTTC. Its translation is CASSLDPSSYNEQFF.

This clonotype was counted many times. The CDR3 nucleotides are TGTGCCAGCAGTTTCGGGTCAGGGGAGATTCAAGAGACCCAGTACTTC. It yields the protein CASSFGSGEIQETQYF. The genes are TRBV12-3 or TRBV12-4 and TRBJ2-5; TRBD1 might be the D (6 bases). The CDR3 covers 16 residues. Trimming pared 3 bases from V and 2 bases from J, leaving 16 bases between.

The V call is TRBV20-1, the J call TRBJ2-7; weak D call: TRBD2 (6 bases). The CDR3 contains 14 residues. V was shortened by 6 bases and J by 2 bases, with 17 bases between the two germline ends. CDR1 is DFQATT, CDR2 SNEGSKA, per germline (reference sequence). Here the CDR3 reads CSAPLADGTYEQYF. CDR3 nucleotides: TGCAGTGCGCCACTAGCAGACGGGACCTACGAGCAGTACTTC.

This clonotype has ten or more counts. J is TRBJ1-2 and V is TRBV29-1, with 9 nucleotides matching TRBD1. This CDR3 is built from 12 residues. The trim removed 7 bases at V and 5 bases at J, leaving 5 bases unmatched. CDR1 is SQVTM and CDR2 is ANQGSEA in the germline V gene. CDR3 DNA: TGCAGCGCGGACAGGGGAAAGTATGGCTACACCTTC. The encoded protein is CSADRGKYGYTF.

This clonotype was observed many times. V is TRBV29-1 and J is TRBJ1-3, with 7 bases that match TRBD1. The CDR3 loop spans 15 amino acids. Germline V lookup: CDR1 SQVTM, CDR2 ANQGSEA. V was clipped by 6 bases and J by 2 bases; unmatched bases: 10. The CDR3 coding sequence is TGCAGCGTCGCGCACCGGGACAGACCTGGAAACACCATATATTTT. It encodes CSVAHRDRPGNTIYF.

In this sample, this clonotype turned up many times. This chain connects TRBV5-1 to TRBJ2-3; 8 bases fit TRBD2. Germline CDR1 is SGHRS and CDR2 is YFSETQ. With V trimmed by 4 bases and J by 1 base, 8 bases remained unmatched. This CDR3 has 16 residues. CDR3 sequence: CASSTLAGGGTDTQYF. The DNA for the CDR3 is TGCGCCAGCAGCACCCTGGCGGGAGGTGGCACAGATACGCAGTATTTT.

The table lists this clonotype with many counts. The chain is built from TRBV7-2 and TRBJ1-5; D remains unclear. The CDR3 has 13 residues. Germline CDR1 and CDR2: SGHTA and FQGNSA. V lost 2 bases to trimming and J lost 8 bases, with 10 bases between them. The CDR3 loop reads CASSLNGLEPQHF. The CDR3 region has the DNA TGTGCCAGCAGCTTAAACGGACTTGAGCCCCAGCATTTT.

This clonotype was recorded a few times. CDR3 nucleotide sequence: TGTGCCAGCAGCCTCCGGACAGGAAGAAACGAGCAGTACTTC. Its protein is CASSLRTGRNEQYF. V and J are TRBV3-1 and TRBJ2-7; 7 bases agree with TRBD1. CDR3 length equals 14 residues. From germline, CDR1 is LGHDT and CDR2 YNNKEL (reference sequence). The V segment lost 4 bases and the J segment 5 bases; nucleotides outside the gene matches: 8.

The table lists this clonotype with many counts. The rearrangement links TRBV20-1 to TRBJ2-3; the D gene is possibly TRBD2 (7 bases). Trimming took off 4 bases at V and 5 bases at J, with 16 bases between the two ends. The CDR3 totals 14 residues. Germline CDR1 DFQATT, CDR2 SNEGSKA (reference sequence). For the CDR3, the DNA is TGCAGTGCTAAGGACGGGGGGCGCGTAGATACGCAGTATTTT. Its protein is CSAKDGGRVDTQYF.